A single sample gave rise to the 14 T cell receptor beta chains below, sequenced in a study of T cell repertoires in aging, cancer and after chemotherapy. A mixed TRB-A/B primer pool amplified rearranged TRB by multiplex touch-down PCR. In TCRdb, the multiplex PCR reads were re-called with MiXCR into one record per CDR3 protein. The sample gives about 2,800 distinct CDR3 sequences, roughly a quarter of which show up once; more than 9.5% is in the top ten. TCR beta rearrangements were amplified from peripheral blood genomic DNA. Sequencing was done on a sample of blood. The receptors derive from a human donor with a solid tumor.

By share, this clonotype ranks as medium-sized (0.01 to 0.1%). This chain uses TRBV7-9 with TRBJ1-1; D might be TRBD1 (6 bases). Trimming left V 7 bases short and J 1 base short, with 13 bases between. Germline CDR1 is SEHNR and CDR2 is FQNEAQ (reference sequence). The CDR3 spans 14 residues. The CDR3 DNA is TGTGCCAGCAACAACTTAGGGGGGAACACTGAAGCTTTCTTT. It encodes CASNNLGGNTEAFF.

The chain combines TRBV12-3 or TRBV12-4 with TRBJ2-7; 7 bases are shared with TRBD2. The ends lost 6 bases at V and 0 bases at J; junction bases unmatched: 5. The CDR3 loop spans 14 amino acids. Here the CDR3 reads CASRERDYSYEQYF. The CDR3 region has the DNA TGTGCCAGCAGAGAGCGGGACTACTCCTACGAGCAGTACTTC.

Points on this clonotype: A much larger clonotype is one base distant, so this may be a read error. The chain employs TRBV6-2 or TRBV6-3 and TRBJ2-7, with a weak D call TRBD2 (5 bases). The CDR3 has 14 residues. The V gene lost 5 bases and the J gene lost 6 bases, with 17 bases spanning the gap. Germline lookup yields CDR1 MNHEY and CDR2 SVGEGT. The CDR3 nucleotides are TGTGCCAGCAGTCACAGCTTACTAGTTTCCGAGCAGTACTTC. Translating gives CASSHSLLVSEQYF.

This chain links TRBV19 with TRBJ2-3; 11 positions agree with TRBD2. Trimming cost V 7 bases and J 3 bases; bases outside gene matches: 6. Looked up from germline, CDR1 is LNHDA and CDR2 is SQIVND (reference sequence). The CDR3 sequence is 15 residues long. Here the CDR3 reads CASTPTSGKTDTQYF. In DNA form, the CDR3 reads TGTGCCAGTACTCCGACTAGCGGGAAGACAGATACGCAGTATTTT.

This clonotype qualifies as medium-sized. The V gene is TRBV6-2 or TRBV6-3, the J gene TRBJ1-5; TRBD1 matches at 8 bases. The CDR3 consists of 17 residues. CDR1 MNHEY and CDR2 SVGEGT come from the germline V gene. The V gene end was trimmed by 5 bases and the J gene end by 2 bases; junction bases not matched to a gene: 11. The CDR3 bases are TGTGCCAGCAGTGGTGGGACAGGTAATAAAGGCAATCAGCCCCAGCATTTT. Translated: CASSGGTGNKGNQPQHF.

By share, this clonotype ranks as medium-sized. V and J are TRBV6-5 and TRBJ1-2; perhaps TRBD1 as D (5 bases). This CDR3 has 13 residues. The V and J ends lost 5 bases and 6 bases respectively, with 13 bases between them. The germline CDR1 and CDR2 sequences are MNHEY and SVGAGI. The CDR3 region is CASSASPGNGYTF. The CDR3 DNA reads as TGTGCCAGCAGTGCCTCCCCAGGGAATGGCTACACCTTC.

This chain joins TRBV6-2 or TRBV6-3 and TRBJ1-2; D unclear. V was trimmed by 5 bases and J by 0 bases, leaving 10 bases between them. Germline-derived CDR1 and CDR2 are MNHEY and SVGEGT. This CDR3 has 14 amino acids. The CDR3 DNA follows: TGTGCCAGCAGTCAACAGAGACCTAACTATGGCTACACCTTC. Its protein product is CASSQQRPNYGYTF.

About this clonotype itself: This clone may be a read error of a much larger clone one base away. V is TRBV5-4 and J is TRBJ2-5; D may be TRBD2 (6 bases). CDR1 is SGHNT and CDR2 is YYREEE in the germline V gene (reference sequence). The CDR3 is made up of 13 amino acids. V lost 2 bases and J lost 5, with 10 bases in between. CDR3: CASSFGGVETQYF. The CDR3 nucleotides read TGTGCCAGCAGCTTTGGAGGGGTCGAGACCCAGTACTTC. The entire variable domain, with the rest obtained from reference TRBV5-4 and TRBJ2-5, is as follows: ETGVTQSPTHLIKTRGQQVTLRCSSQSGHNTVSWYQQALGQGPQFIFQYYREEENGRGNFPPRFSGLQFPNYSSELNVNALELDDSALYLCASSFGGVETQYFGPGTRLLVL.

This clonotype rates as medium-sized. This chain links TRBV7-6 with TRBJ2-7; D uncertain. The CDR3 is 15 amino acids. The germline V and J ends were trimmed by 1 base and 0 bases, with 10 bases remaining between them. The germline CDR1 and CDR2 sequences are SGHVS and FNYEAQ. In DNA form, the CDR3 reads TGTGCCAGCAGCTTAGAAGGCAGCAGCTCCTACGAGCAGTACTTC. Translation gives CASSLEGSSSYEQYF.

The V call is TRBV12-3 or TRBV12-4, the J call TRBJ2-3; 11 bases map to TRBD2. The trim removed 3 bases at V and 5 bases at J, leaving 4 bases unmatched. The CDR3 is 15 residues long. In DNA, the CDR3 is TGTGCCAGCAGTTTGACTAGCGGGACTGAAGATACGCAGTATTTT. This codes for CASSLTSGTEDTQYF.

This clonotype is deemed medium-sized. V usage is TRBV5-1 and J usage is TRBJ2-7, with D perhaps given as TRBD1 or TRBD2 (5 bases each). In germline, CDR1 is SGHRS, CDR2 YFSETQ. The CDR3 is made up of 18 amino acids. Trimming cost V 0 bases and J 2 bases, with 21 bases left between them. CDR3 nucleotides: TGCGCCAGCAGCTTGGGCCCCTTGGGGGAGACCCTACCCTACGAGCAGTACTTC. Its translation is CASSLGPLGETLPYEQYF.

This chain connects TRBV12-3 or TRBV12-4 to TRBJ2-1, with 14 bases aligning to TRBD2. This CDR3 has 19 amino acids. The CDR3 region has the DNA TGTGCTAGTGGTGCCGAAACGGGACTAGCGGGAGCTGCCTACAATGAGCAGTTCTTC. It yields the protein CASGAETGLAGAAYNEQFF.

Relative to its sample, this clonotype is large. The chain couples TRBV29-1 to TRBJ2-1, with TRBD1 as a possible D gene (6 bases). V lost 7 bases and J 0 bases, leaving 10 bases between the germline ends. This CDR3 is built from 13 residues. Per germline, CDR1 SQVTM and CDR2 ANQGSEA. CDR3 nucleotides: TGCAGCGCCCACAGGGCCTCCTACAATGAGCAGTTCTTC. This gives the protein CSAHRASYNEQFF.

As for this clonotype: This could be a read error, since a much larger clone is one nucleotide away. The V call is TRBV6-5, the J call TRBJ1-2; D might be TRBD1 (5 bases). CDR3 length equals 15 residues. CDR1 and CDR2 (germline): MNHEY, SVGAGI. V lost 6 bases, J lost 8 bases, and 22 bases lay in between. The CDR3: CASRPPTGGGTGYTF. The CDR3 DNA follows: TGTGCCAGCAGGCCCCCCACCGGGGGGGGTACGGGCTACACCTTC.